The rows below give T cell receptor beta chains drawn from one sample of a study of vaccination and CD4 T cells after COVID-19. These TCRs are of unknown antigen specificity. One entry per CDR3 protein, called by TCRdb with MiXCR from the PCR reads. The data contain some 4,900 distinct CDR3 sequences, about 42% of them singletons. The sequencing sample was made of CD4+ T cells from blood, cultured in vitro. The receptors originated from a human donor in good health. The CDR3 runs from the conserved cysteine through the conserved F or W. The order of the fields is J gene, clone size, V gene, D gene, CDR3 DNA, CDR3 protein. D genes are given only for firm matches. Only part of the rows carry a size: once, few, many, or a class if the clone is expanded.

j_call: TRBJ2-5; clone_size: NA; v_call: TRBV20-1; d_call: NA; cdr3_nt: TGCAGTGCCAGAGGAGAGACCCAGTACTTC; cdr3_aa: CSARGETQYF
j_call: TRBJ2-7; clone_size: NA; v_call: TRBV27; d_call: TRBD2; cdr3_nt: TGTGCCAGCAGGGGGACTAGCGAATACGAGCAGTACTTC; cdr3_aa: CASRGTSEYEQYF
j_call: TRBJ2-5; clone_size: NA; v_call: TRBV11-2; d_call: NA; cdr3_nt: TGTGCCAGCAGCTTATCGGACCAAGAGACCCAGTACTTC; cdr3_aa: CASSLSDQETQYF
j_call: TRBJ1-1; clone_size: NA; v_call: TRBV24-1; d_call: NA; cdr3_nt: TGTGCCACCAAGGGTTCAGGCGACACTGAAGCTTTCTTT; cdr3_aa: CATKGSGDTEAFF
j_call: TRBJ2-1; clone_size: NA; v_call: TRBV4-2; d_call: TRBD2; cdr3_nt: TGTGCCAGCAGCCAAGATCTCCGGGGGGAATACAATGAGCAGTTCTTC; cdr3_aa: CASSQDLRGEYNEQFF
j_call: TRBJ2-3; clone_size: NA; v_call: TRBV24-1; d_call: NA; cdr3_nt: TGTGCCACCAGTGGCTCTTGGGGAGATACGCAGTATTTT; cdr3_aa: CATSGSWGDTQYF
j_call: TRBJ1-6; clone_size: few; v_call: TRBV11-2; d_call: NA; cdr3_nt: TGTGCCAGCAGCTTAGTGGGATGGGATTCACCCCTCCACTTT; cdr3_aa: CASSLVGWDSPLHF
j_call: TRBJ2-5; clone_size: NA; v_call: TRBV7-2; d_call: NA; cdr3_nt: TGTGCCAGCAGCAAAACTCCCTGGGAGACCCAGTACTTC; cdr3_aa: CASSKTPWETQYF
j_call: TRBJ2-1; clone_size: NA; v_call: TRBV7-9; d_call: NA; cdr3_nt: TGTGCCAGCAGCTTAGGTACCTACAATGAGCAGTTCTTC; cdr3_aa: CASSLGTYNEQFF
j_call: TRBJ1-2; clone_size: NA; v_call: TRBV18; d_call: NA; cdr3_nt: TGTGCCAGCTCACTAAGCGACAGGAATGGCTACACCTTC; cdr3_aa: CASSLSDRNGYTF
j_call: TRBJ2-1; clone_size: NA; v_call: TRBV6-4; d_call: TRBD1; cdr3_nt: TGTGCCAGCTCCGGCGGGGACAGGGAAACCAATGAGCAGTTCTTC; cdr3_aa: CASSGGDRETNEQFF
j_call: TRBJ2-1; clone_size: few; v_call: TRBV7-8; d_call: TRBD1; cdr3_nt: TGTGCCAGCAGCTCAAGGACAGGGGGCTCCTACAATGAGCAGTTCTTC; cdr3_aa: CASSSRTGGSYNEQFF
j_call: TRBJ2-5; clone_size: NA; v_call: TRBV20-1; d_call: NA; cdr3_nt: TGCAGTGCTAGTGGAACTAAAGAGACCCAGTACTTC; cdr3_aa: CSASGTKETQYF
j_call: TRBJ2-1; clone_size: NA; v_call: TRBV5-1; d_call: NA; cdr3_nt: TGCGCCAGCAGCGTCGACACCCGGAGGGATGAGCAGTTCTTC; cdr3_aa: CASSVDTRRDEQFF
j_call: TRBJ2-3; clone_size: few; v_call: TRBV6-4; d_call: TRBD2; cdr3_nt: TGTGCCAGCAGTGATACAGCGGGGGGGCCATATACGCAGTATTTT; cdr3_aa: CASSDTAGGPYTQYF
j_call: TRBJ1-6; clone_size: few; v_call: TRBV7-2; d_call: NA; cdr3_nt: TGTGCCAGCCGGGGGGGGAATTCACCCCTCCACTTT; cdr3_aa: CASRGGNSPLHF
j_call: TRBJ2-3; clone_size: NA; v_call: TRBV10-3; d_call: TRBD1; cdr3_nt: TGTGCCATCAGAGGACAGGGAACAGATACGCAGTATTTT; cdr3_aa: CAIRGQGTDTQYF
j_call: TRBJ1-1; clone_size: few; v_call: TRBV20-1; d_call: NA; cdr3_nt: TGCAGTGCCACTGATCCGGGGACTGAAGCTTTCTTT; cdr3_aa: CSATDPGTEAFF
j_call: TRBJ1-5; clone_size: few; v_call: TRBV6-1; d_call: NA; cdr3_nt: TGTGCCAGCAAAGGAAGCAATCAGCCCCAGCATTTT; cdr3_aa: CASKGSNQPQHF
j_call: TRBJ1-1; clone_size: NA; v_call: TRBV12-3/TRBV12-4; d_call: NA; cdr3_nt: TGTGCCATCCAGGGGTTTACTGAAGCTTTCTTT; cdr3_aa: CAIQGFTEAFF
j_call: TRBJ2-7; clone_size: NA; v_call: TRBV7-4; d_call: TRBD2; cdr3_nt: TGTGCCAGCAGCGTAGGAGGTAGCGGGAGCTCCTACGAGCAGTACTTC; cdr3_aa: CASSVGGSGSSYEQYF
j_call: TRBJ1-1; clone_size: NA; v_call: TRBV6-5; d_call: NA; cdr3_nt: TGTGCCAGCAGTTACGGGGCTGAAGCTTTCTTT; cdr3_aa: CASSYGAEAFF
j_call: TRBJ2-1; clone_size: NA; v_call: TRBV6-1; d_call: NA; cdr3_nt: TGTGCCAGCAGTGAACTAGTGGGTGGCTACAATGAGCAGTTCTTC; cdr3_aa: CASSELVGGYNEQFF
j_call: TRBJ2-5; clone_size: NA; v_call: TRBV30; d_call: NA; cdr3_nt: TGTGCCTGGGGAGATTCGAGAGAGACCCAGTACTTC; cdr3_aa: CAWGDSRETQYF
j_call: TRBJ1-2; clone_size: NA; v_call: TRBV11-2; d_call: NA; cdr3_nt: TGTGCCAGCAGCTTAATAGGCTATGGCTACACCTTC; cdr3_aa: CASSLIGYGYTF
j_call: TRBJ1-1; clone_size: few; v_call: TRBV7-2; d_call: TRBD1; cdr3_nt: TGTGCCAGCAGCCAAACAGGGGCTTACACTGAAGCTTTCTTT; cdr3_aa: CASSQTGAYTEAFF
j_call: TRBJ2-7; clone_size: NA; v_call: TRBV11-2; d_call: NA; cdr3_nt: TGTGCCAGCAGCCTCAACAGGTTCGAGCAGTACTTC; cdr3_aa: CASSLNRFEQYF
j_call: TRBJ1-2; clone_size: NA; v_call: TRBV2; d_call: TRBD1; cdr3_nt: TGTGCCAGCAGTGGACAGGGGCCCCTTGGTGGCTACACCTTC; cdr3_aa: CASSGQGPLGGYTF
j_call: TRBJ2-1; clone_size: NA; v_call: TRBV27; d_call: TRBD1; cdr3_nt: TGTGCCAGCAGTCCCAAAGCTTTCTCGGGACAGGTATACAATGAGCAGTTCTTC; cdr3_aa: CASSPKAFSGQVYNEQFF
j_call: TRBJ1-1; clone_size: NA; v_call: TRBV6-1; d_call: NA; cdr3_nt: TGTGCCATCAGCGCCTTGGAGGTGAGCGACACTGAAGCTTTCTTT; cdr3_aa: CAISALEVSDTEAFF
j_call: TRBJ1-1; clone_size: NA; v_call: TRBV6-5; d_call: NA; cdr3_nt: TGTGCCAGCAGTTACTCGATCCCAGCCGACACTGAAGCTTTCTTT; cdr3_aa: CASSYSIPADTEAFF
j_call: TRBJ1-5; clone_size: few; v_call: TRBV7-3; d_call: NA; cdr3_nt: TGTGCCAGCAGCTTGTCTAGCAATCAGCCCCAGCATTTT; cdr3_aa: CASSLSSNQPQHF
j_call: TRBJ2-2; clone_size: medium-sized; v_call: TRBV6-1; d_call: NA; cdr3_nt: TGTGCCAGCAGGTTATGGTCGGGGGACACCGGGGAGCTGTTTTTT; cdr3_aa: CASRLWSGDTGELFF
j_call: TRBJ1-2; clone_size: few; v_call: TRBV5-4; d_call: TRBD1; cdr3_nt: TGTGCCAGCACCTTAGAACAGGGGGATAACTATGGCTACACCTTC; cdr3_aa: CASTLEQGDNYGYTF
j_call: TRBJ2-1; clone_size: once; v_call: TRBV5-1; d_call: TRBD2; cdr3_nt: TGCGCCAGCCGGGGACTAGCGGTGGACAATGAGCAGTTCTTC; cdr3_aa: CASRGLAVDNEQFF
j_call: TRBJ2-1; clone_size: NA; v_call: TRBV21-1; d_call: NA; cdr3_nt: TGTGCCAGCAGCGGATGGAAGGGAGAGGCCGAGGCAAATGAGCAGTTCTTC; cdr3_aa: CASSGWKGEAEANEQFF
j_call: TRBJ2-7; clone_size: NA; v_call: TRBV7-3; d_call: TRBD1; cdr3_nt: TGTGCCAGCAGCGCCTCAGGGGGATCGTACGAGCAGTACTTC; cdr3_aa: CASSASGGSYEQYF
j_call: TRBJ1-1; clone_size: NA; v_call: TRBV27; d_call: NA; cdr3_nt: TGTGCCAGCAGTTTATCCCCCACCCGGGCCAGACTATCGATGAACACTGAAGCTTTCTTT; cdr3_aa: CASSLSPTRARLSMNTEAFF
j_call: TRBJ1-1; clone_size: NA; v_call: TRBV19; d_call: NA; cdr3_nt: TGTGCCAGTAGTGCCACGGTGAACACTGAAGCTTTCTTT; cdr3_aa: CASSATVNTEAFF
j_call: TRBJ1-1; clone_size: few; v_call: TRBV7-2; d_call: NA; cdr3_nt: TGTGCCAGCAGCTTAGTTTGGACTGAAGCTTTCTTT; cdr3_aa: CASSLVWTEAFF